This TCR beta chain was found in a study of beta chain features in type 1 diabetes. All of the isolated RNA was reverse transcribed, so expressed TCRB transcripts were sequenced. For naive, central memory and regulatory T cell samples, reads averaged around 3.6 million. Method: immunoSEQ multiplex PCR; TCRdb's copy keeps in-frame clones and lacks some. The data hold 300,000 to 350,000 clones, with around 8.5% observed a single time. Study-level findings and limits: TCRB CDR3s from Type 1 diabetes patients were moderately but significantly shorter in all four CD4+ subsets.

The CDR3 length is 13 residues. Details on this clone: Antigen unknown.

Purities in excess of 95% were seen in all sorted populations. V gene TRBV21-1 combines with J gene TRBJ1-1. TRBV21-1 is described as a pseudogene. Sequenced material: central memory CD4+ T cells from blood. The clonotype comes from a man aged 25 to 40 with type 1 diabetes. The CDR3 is CASSKSGNTEAFF. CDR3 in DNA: TGTGCCAGCAGCAAATCCGGGAACACTGAAGCTTTCTTT.